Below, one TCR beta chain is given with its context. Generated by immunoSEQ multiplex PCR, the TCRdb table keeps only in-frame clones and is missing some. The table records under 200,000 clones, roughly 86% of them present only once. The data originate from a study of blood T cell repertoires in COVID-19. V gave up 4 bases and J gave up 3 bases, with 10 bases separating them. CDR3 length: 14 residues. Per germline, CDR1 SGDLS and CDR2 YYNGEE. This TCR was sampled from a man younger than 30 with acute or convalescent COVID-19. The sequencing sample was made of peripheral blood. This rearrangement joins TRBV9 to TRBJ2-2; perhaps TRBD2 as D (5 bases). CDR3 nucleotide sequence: TGTGCCAGCAGCCCCTTCGGGGACACCGGGGAGCTGTTTTTT. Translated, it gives CASSPFGDTGELFF.